The 11 T cell receptor beta chains reported below all come from one sample, sequenced in a study of shared clonotypes between healthy human individuals. Produced via immunoSEQ multiplex PCR; TCRdb's table is partial and in-frame only. The sample contains some 1 million clones, roughly 75% of which appear only once. The sample comprised memory CD4+ T cells sorted from blood. Subset defined: CD45RA-negative fraction. These receptors were collected from a young man in good health.

Remarks on this clone: This may be a read error, as it is one base from a much larger clone. The chain couples TRBV5-1 to TRBJ2-2; TRBD2 matches 8 bases. This CDR3 has 15 amino acids. Per germline, CDR1 SGHRS and CDR2 YFSETQ. V lost 2 bases, J lost 7 bases, and 7 bases stayed unmatched. CDR3 nucleotides: TGCGCCAGCAGCTTCGCATCGGGAGGGGGCGGGGAGCTGTTTTTT. Its protein is CASSFASGGGGELFF.

This clone was seen once. The chain links TRBV2 to TRBJ2-7, with TRBD1 identical over 9 bases. From germline, CDR1 is SNHLY and CDR2 FYNNEI. Germline trimming cut 6 bases from V and 5 bases from J; bases unmatched to any gene: 5. The CDR3 is 13 residues long. The CDR3 coding sequence is TGTGCCAGCAGACCGGACAGGGGCCACGAGCAGTACTTC. This codes for CASRPDRGHEQYF.

The chain combines TRBV9 with TRBJ2-1, with 9 bases aligning to TRBD2. The CDR3 is 15 amino acids. Germline CDR1 and CDR2: SGDLS and YYNGEE. The J segment lost 6 bases and the V segment lost 4 bases, leaving 8 bases of the junction unmatched. The CDR3 DNA reads TGTGCCAGCAGCCAGGTCCCGACTAGCGGCAATGAGCAGTTCTTC. Amino acid sequence: CASSQVPTSGNEQFF.

The chain couples TRBV6-6 to TRBJ1-1, with 7 nucleotides matching TRBD1. Trimming took 5 bases from V and 1 from J; bases not matched to a gene: 7. The germline CDR1 and CDR2 sequences are MNHNY and SVGAGI (reference sequence). This CDR3 region has 15 residues. The CDR3 sequence: CASSLTGVGNTEAFF. The CDR3 bases are TGTGCCAGCAGTCTAACAGGGGTAGGGAACACTGAAGCTTTCTTT.

The chain employs TRBV7-2 and TRBJ2-7; 12 bases agree with TRBD2. In germline, CDR1 is SGHTA, CDR2 FQGNSA. Unmatched junction bases numbered 4, after V lost 5 bases and J lost 2 bases. The CDR3 length is 15 residues. The CDR3 protein is CASSPWTSGAYEQYF. The DNA of the CDR3 is TGTGCCAGCAGCCCCTGGACTAGCGGGGCCTACGAGCAGTACTTC.

The rearrangement links TRBV19 to TRBJ1-2; D not resolved. The V gene lost 11 bases and the J gene lost 7 bases, with 14 bases spanning the gap. Germline CDR1 reads LNHDA; CDR2 reads SQIVND (reference sequence). The CDR3 is 11 amino acids. Written as DNA, the CDR3 is TGTGCCGTCCCCGCGCTGGGTGGCTACACCTTC. This gives the protein CAVPALGGYTF.

The chain uses TRBV10-3 and TRBJ2-1, with D possibly matching TRBD1 (6 bases). The CDR3 totals 15 residues. V dropped 6 bases and J dropped 7 bases, with 19 bases sitting between them. The germline gives CDR1 ENHRY, CDR2 SYGVKD. The CDR3 reads CAISRWGQGQNEQFF. The DNA for the CDR3 is TGTGCCATCAGCAGATGGGGGCAGGGGCAGAATGAGCAGTTCTTC.

This clone was counted between two and nine times. This sequence joins TRBV2 and TRBJ1-1; D gene uncertain. The CDR3 sequence is 14 residues long. Deletions cut 0 bases from V and 2 bases from J, with 7 bases between. CDR1 SNHLY and CDR2 FYNNEI come from the germline V gene. This CDR3 is CASSEAWDNTEAFF. The CDR3 DNA reads as TGTGCCAGCAGTGAAGCGTGGGATAACACTGAAGCTTTCTTT.

J is TRBJ2-7 and V is TRBV5-1; D may correspond to TRBD1 or TRBD2 (5 bases each). V gave up 0 bases and J gave up 3 bases, with 10 bases separating them. Germline V lookup: CDR1 SGHRS, CDR2 YFSETQ. CDR3 length: 14 residues. In nucleotides, the CDR3 is TGCGCCAGCAGCTTGGTCATGGGGGTCTACGAGCAGTACTTC. It translates to CASSLVMGVYEQYF.

The chain has TRBV7-3 and TRBJ2-2, with 11 nucleotides matching TRBD2. This CDR3 is 17 amino acids long. The germline V gene encodes CDR1 SGHTA and CDR2 FQGTGA. V trimming: 2 bases; J trimming: 4 bases; junction bases outside the gene matches: 6. The CDR3 protein is CASSLSSGGNRTGELFF. CDR3 bases: TGTGCCAGCAGCTTATCTAGCGGGGGGAATCGCACCGGGGAGCTGTTTTTT.

CDR3: CASMSGGWPAEQYF. The CDR3 nucleotides are TGTGCCAGTATGTCGGGAGGTTGGCCGGCCGAGCAGTACTTC. V is TRBV19 and J is TRBJ2-7, with TRBD2 matching over 7 bases. CDR1 LNHDA and CDR2 SQIVND come from the germline V gene (reference sequence). The CDR3 is 14 residues long. With 7 bases clipped from V and 6 bases from J, the junction kept 12 bases outside the gene matches. The full variable domain, with the rest looked up from reference TRBV19 and TRBJ2-7, is DGGITQSPKYLFRKEGQNVTLSCEQNLNHDAMYWYRQDPGQGLRLIYYSQIVNDFQKGDIAEGYSVSREKKESFPLTVTSAQKNPTAFYLCASMSGGWPAEQYFGPGTRLTVT.